This T cell receptor (beta chain) appears in the sequencing data of a study of cytomegalovirus exposure and HLA in healthy donors. Across the whole study: Drawn from HLA-typed donors, about 82 million unique TCRs were held in an early data release.

Per germline, CDR1 MNHEY and CDR2 SMNVEV (reference sequence). Germline trimming cut 5 bases from V and 1 base from J; bases unmatched to any gene: 4. CDR3 length: 15 residues. PCR primers comprised 60 Vbeta and 13 Jbeta primers. TCRdb's table, derived via immunoSEQ multiplex PCR, lists solely in-frame clones and lacks some. The table includes around 200,000 clones, 70% to 85% detected once. Source material: PBMCs. The sequence was collected from a girl aged 2-10 years in good health and CMV-seropositive. The V call is TRBV27, the J call TRBJ1-3; 8 bases map to TRBD1. The DNA of the CDR3 is TGTGCCAGCAGTCTCCAGGGGGCTTCTGGAAACACCATATATTTT. It yields the protein CASSLQGASGNTIYF.